The 26 T cell receptor beta chains below all came from one sample that was sequenced in a study of T cell changes during pregnancy in multiple sclerosis. TCRdb's table, derived via immunoSEQ multiplex PCR, lists solely in-frame clones and lacks some. This table holds 55,000 to 65,000 clones, roughly 89% found once. The specimen comprised peripheral blood, sampled in the second trimester of pregnancy. These TCRs come from a female donor with multiple sclerosis, enrolled in a pregnancy study.

The rearrangement joins TRBV27 to TRBJ1-1; tentatively, D is TRBD1 (5 bases). V was cut by 5 bases and J by 3 bases, with 13 bases left in between. The germline CDR1 and CDR2 sequences are MNHEY and SMNVEV (reference sequence). This CDR3 has 14 amino acids. The CDR3 DNA is TGTGCCAGCAGTCCAACCAGGGTGTACACTGAAGCTTTCTTT. Translating it yields CASSPTRVYTEAFF.

The chain joins TRBV6-5 to TRBJ2-3, with 8 bases aligning to TRBD2. The germline V gene encodes CDR1 MNHEY and CDR2 SVGAGI. V gave up 4 bases and J gave up 0 bases; unmatched junction bases: 3. The CDR3 extends over 15 amino acids. In nucleotides, the CDR3 is TGTGCCAGCAGTTCCGGACTAGCAAGCACAGATACGCAGTATTTT. This codes for CASSSGLASTDTQYF.

This clone has only one observation. The CDR3 spells CASSLSGIETQYF. CDR3 in DNA: TGTGCCAGCAGTTTATCCGGGATCGAGACCCAGTACTTC. The V call is TRBV28, the J call TRBJ2-5, with D possibly TRBD2 on 5 matching bases. The V gene lost 1 base and the J gene lost 5 bases, with 8 bases spanning the gap. Germline CDR1 is MDHEN and CDR2 is SYDVKM. The CDR3 covers 13 residues.

The chain is built from TRBV6-5 and TRBJ1-1; unclear D gene. V was shortened by 0 bases and J by 5 bases, with 7 bases between the two germline ends. From germline, CDR1 is MNHEY and CDR2 SVGAGI. The CDR3 contains 13 residues. The CDR3 loop reads CASSYSPGTEAFF. The CDR3 region has the DNA TGTGCCAGCAGTTACTCGCCAGGAACTGAAGCTTTCTTT.

In DNA form, the CDR3 reads TGTGCCAGCAGTAGAGAACTAAGACCCTCCTACGAGCAGTACTTC. This encodes CASSRELRPSYEQYF. The V and J genes are TRBV6-5 and TRBJ2-7, with D unresolved. CDR1 MNHEY and CDR2 SVGAGI come from the germline V gene. The CDR3 loop spans 15 amino acids. Trimming took 5 bases from V and 0 from J, leaving 14 bases between them.

The chain employs TRBV7-2 and TRBJ1-5; TRBD1 is a possible D gene (6 bases). Trimming left V 5 bases short and J 5 bases short, with 16 bases between. The germline V gene has CDR1 SGHTA and CDR2 FQGNSA. The CDR3 consists of 15 residues. The CDR3 loop reads CASSAAPGEYQPQHF. CDR3 nucleotides: TGTGCCAGCAGCGCGGCCCCAGGGGAGTATCAGCCCCAGCATTTT.

The chain joins TRBV30 to TRBJ1-4; 8 bases agree with TRBD1. CDR1 GTSNPN and CDR2 SVGIG come from the germline V gene (reference sequence). After removal of 2 bases from V and 7 bases from J, the junction contained 6 bases not matched to a gene. This CDR3 is built from 14 residues. The CDR3 region is CAWSIQGGVEKLFF. CDR3 in DNA: TGTGCCTGGAGTATACAGGGGGGGGTTGAAAAACTGTTTTTT.

V usage is TRBV28 and J usage is TRBJ1-2; D might be TRBD1 (5 bases). The germline V gene has CDR1 MDHEN and CDR2 SYDVKM. The CDR3 is 13 amino acids. With 6 bases removed from V and 8 bases from J, the gap between germline ends came to 16 bases. The CDR3 DNA follows: TGTGCCAGCAGCCCCCAGCAGGGAGGAGGCTACACCTTC. Translated, it gives CASSPQQGGGYTF.

The CDR3 region has the DNA TGTGCCAGCAGTGCCATTCAGGGGTATCAGAACACCGGGGAGCTGTTTTTT. Translation: CASSAIQGYQNTGELFF. The chain combines TRBV6-1 with TRBJ2-2; the D gene is possibly TRBD1 (6 bases). From germline, CDR1 is MNHNS and CDR2 SASEGT. Deletions cut 4 bases from V and 1 base from J, with 16 bases between. This CDR3 comprises 17 residues.

This chain joins TRBV25-1 and TRBJ2-5; D uncertain. V gave up 3 bases and J gave up 2 bases, with 10 bases separating them. Germline values: CDR1 MGHDK, CDR2 SYGVNS. This CDR3 is built from 14 residues. The CDR3 loop reads CASSDKRKQETQYF. The CDR3 DNA is TGTGCCAGCAGTGATAAGAGAAAACAAGAGACCCAGTACTTC.

This rearrangement joins TRBV6-5 to TRBJ1-1; TRBD1 matches at 7 bases. Per germline, CDR1 MNHEY and CDR2 SVGAGI. V dropped 6 bases and J dropped 2; count of bases not matched to a gene: 9. The CDR3 spans 15 residues. Here the CDR3 reads CASRHQGGGNTEAFF. The CDR3, as DNA: TGTGCCAGCAGACACCAAGGGGGCGGAAACACTGAAGCTTTCTTT.

V and J are TRBV5-1 and TRBJ2-3; TRBD2 matches 8 bases. The CDR3 is 15 amino acids. J was trimmed by 4 bases and V by 0 bases; bases with no gene match: 4. CDR1 is SGHRS and CDR2 is YFSETQ in the germline V gene. CDR3 amino acids: CASSLDGGVADTQYF. DNA for the CDR3: TGCGCCAGCAGCTTGGACGGGGGGGTGGCAGATACGCAGTATTTT.

The chain joins TRBV19 to TRBJ2-4; 10 bases fit TRBD2. The CDR3 is 16 residues long. V shed 2 bases, J shed 3 bases, and the junction held 4 bases outside the gene matches. CDR1 and CDR2 (germline): LNHDA, SQIVND (reference sequence). CDR3 in amino acids: CASSILAGVDKNIQYF. The CDR3 region has the DNA TGTGCCAGTAGTATACTAGCGGGAGTGGACAAAAACATTCAGTACTTC.

The V and J genes are TRBV6-1 and TRBJ1-5, with 8 bases matching TRBD1. CDR1 is MNHNS, CDR2 SASEGT, per germline. V lost 5 bases, J lost 2 bases, and 5 bases stayed unmatched. CDR3 length: 15 residues. CDR3 region: CASSFPGQGNQPQHF. CDR3 in DNA: TGTGCCAGCAGTTTTCCGGGACAGGGCAATCAGCCCCAGCATTTT.

At least ten counts were recorded for this clone. The chain joins TRBV6-5 to TRBJ1-1; D is unresolved. Trimming removed 0 bases from V and 0 bases from J, with 8 bases in between. Germline V lookup: CDR1 MNHEY, CDR2 SVGAGI. This CDR3 contains 15 residues. CDR3 region: CASSYSKQLNTEAFF. The CDR3 DNA reads TGTGCCAGCAGTTACTCGAAACAGTTGAACACTGAAGCTTTCTTT.

This chain connects TRBV4-3 to TRBJ2-3; 11 bases agree with TRBD2. Germline trimming cut 3 bases from V and 0 bases from J; bases unmatched to any gene: 8. Germline V gene sequence: CDR1 LGHNA, CDR2 YSLEER. CDR3 length equals 18 residues. The CDR3 DNA reads as TGCGCCAGCAGCCATACCCGCATAGCGGGAGGGAGCACAGATACGCAGTATTTT. It translates to CASSHTRIAGGSTDTQYF.

The CDR3 DNA reads as TGTGCCAGCAGTGACTCGAGCTCTGGGGCCAACGTCCTGACTTTC. It specifies CASSDSSSGANVLTF. The chain has TRBV6-4 and TRBJ2-6; no definite D call. Looked up from germline, CDR1 is MRHNA and CDR2 is SNTAGT. The V end lost 0 bases, the J end lost 0 bases, and 3 bases lay between the germline ends. The CDR3 covers 15 residues.

In its sample, this clone was seen once. This sequence joins TRBV28 and TRBJ1-4, with D unresolved. CDR1 MDHEN and CDR2 SYDVKM come from the germline V gene. V lost 4 bases and J lost 0, with 12 bases in between. This CDR3 is 16 amino acids long. The CDR3 region has the DNA TGTGCCAGCAGTTCATTTTACCGCGCAACTAATGAAAAACTGTTTTTT. Translating it yields CASSSFYRATNEKLFF.

V is TRBV4-1 and J is TRBJ2-2, with D perhaps matching TRBD2 (6 bases). This CDR3 region has 17 residues. Germline V gives CDR1 MGHRA, CDR2 YSYEKL. Deletions cut 0 bases from V and 3 bases from J, with 14 bases between. CDR3 coding DNA: TGCGCCAGCAGCCAAGATCTCACGGGAGCGGACACCGGGGAGCTGTTTTTT. It codes for CASSQDLTGADTGELFF.

This clone showed up just once. J is TRBJ2-2 and V is TRBV4-1; TRBD2 aligns across 12 bases. CDR1 and CDR2 from the germline V gene are MGHRA and YSYEKL. V was clipped by 2 bases and J by 4 bases; unmatched bases: 11. CDR3 length: 19 amino acids. The CDR3 here is CASSQYRGLAGEGTGELFF. CDR3 nucleotide sequence: TGCGCCAGCAGCCAATATAGGGGACTAGCGGGTGAGGGCACCGGGGAGCTGTTTTTT.

The chain recombines TRBV28 with TRBJ2-7; 8 bases agree with TRBD1. Trimming took 5 bases from V and 4 from J; bases not matched to a gene: 10. The CDR3 spans 15 residues. CDR1 and CDR2 from the germline V gene are MDHEN and SYDVKM. As DNA, the CDR3 is TGTGCCAGCAGTGTTGTTCAGGGGGCTTTGTACGAGCAGTACTTC. It codes for CASSVVQGALYEQYF. Based on the CDR3 plus reference TRBV28 and TRBJ2-7, the full variable domain is DVKVTQSSRYLVKRTGEKVFLECVQDMDHENMFWYRQDPGLGLRLIYFSYDVKMKEKGDIPEGYSVSREKKERFSLILESASTNQTSMYLCASSVVQGALYEQYFGPGTRLTVT.

The chain joins TRBV6-1 to TRBJ1-4; the D gene is possibly TRBD1 (6 bases). This CDR3 comprises 15 residues. CDR1 is MNHNS, CDR2 SASEGT, per germline. With 0 bases removed from V and 6 bases from J, the gap between germline ends came to 11 bases. The CDR3 reads CASSEAVQGHEKLFF. CDR3 in DNA: TGTGCCAGCAGTGAAGCGGTACAGGGCCATGAAAAACTGTTTTTT.

The chain carries TRBV2 and TRBJ2-1, with 12 positions matching TRBD2. The trim removed 5 bases at V and 10 bases at J, leaving 12 bases unmatched. The CDR3 sequence is 16 residues long. Germline-derived CDR1 and CDR2 are SNHLY and FYNNEI. The chain's CDR3 is CASSISGLAGSGEQFF. The CDR3 DNA is TGTGCCAGCAGTATTTCCGGACTAGCGGGATCAGGCGAGCAGTTCTTC.

The chain employs TRBV27 and TRBJ1-5; 8 bases agree with TRBD1. There are 14 residues in the CDR3. The ends lost 3 bases at V and 5 bases at J; junction bases unmatched: 3. Germline loops: CDR1 MNHEY, CDR2 SMNVEV (reference sequence). The CDR3 reads CASSLSGGYQPQHF. The CDR3, as DNA: TGTGCCAGCAGTTTGTCAGGGGGCTATCAGCCCCAGCATTTT.

The V call is TRBV9, the J call TRBJ1-4; no firm D call. The CDR3 spans 15 residues. Per the germline V gene, CDR1 is SGDLS and CDR2 is YYNGEE. V was shortened by 4 bases and J by 0 bases, with 10 bases between the two germline ends. CDR3 region: CASSPDGTTNEKLFF. CDR3 nucleotides: TGTGCCAGCAGCCCGGACGGGACAACTAATGAAAAACTGTTTTTT.

J is TRBJ2-1 and V is TRBV5-1; TRBD2 matches 13 bases. The CDR3 sequence is 13 residues long. Germline CDR1 reads SGHRS; CDR2 reads YFSETQ. Losses at the gene ends were 7 bases for V and 6 bases for J; bases not matched to a gene: 1. DNA for the CDR3: TGCGCCAGCGGACTAGCGGGAGCCAATGAGCAGTTCTTC. Its translation: CASGLAGANEQFF.